This TCR beta chain derives from a study of cytomegalovirus exposure and HLA in healthy donors. Study-wide findings and caveats: A later analysis linked a missense variant in DCLRE1C to the trimming of TCR beta V and J genes. The study labeled 180 or so TCR beta chains cytomegalovirus-associated.

PCR used 60 Vbeta primers and 13 Jbeta primers. As originally analysed: An analysis that came later counted 77 million or so unique TCR beta chains, roughly 11 million shared. Method: immunoSEQ multiplex PCR; TCRdb's copy keeps in-frame clones and lacks some. V, J and clone size are taken as reported in that table, and D and trimming were inferred from the DNA itself. Of approximately 100,000 clones in the sample, 76% were seen once. A word on this clone: Its cognate antigen is unknown.

CDR3 length equals 17 residues. V gave up 1 base and J gave up 6 bases; unmatched junction bases: 11. CDR1 is SGHVS, CDR2 FNYEAQ, per germline. This chain connects TRBV7-6 to TRBJ2-7, with TRBD1 matching over 11 bases. The clonotype originates from a woman younger than 30 in good health and CMV-seropositive. What was sequenced was PBMCs. This chain's CDR3 is CASSLGLDRGRFAEQYF. The CDR3 region has the DNA TGTGCCAGCAGCTTAGGCCTGGACAGGGGGCGCTTTGCCGAGCAGTACTTC. Full variable domain (outside the CDR3, taken from reference TRBV7-6 and TRBJ2-7): GAGVSQSPRYKVTKRGQDVALRCDPISGHVSLYWYRQALGQGPEFLTYFNYEAQQDKSGLPNDRFSAERPEGSISTLTIQRTEQRDSAMYRCASSLGLDRGRFAEQYFGPGTRLTVT.